This T cell receptor beta chain came from a study of CD4 T cells in relation to SARS-CoV-2 and coronaviruses. Study overall: PBMCs were cultured with antigen for 10 days before TCR beta sequencing.

Before the COVID-19 pandemic, during about 2011-2019, CD4+ T cells were taken from unexposed donors. The cells were cultured for 10 days before CD4+ T cells were isolated. Testing used SARS-CoV-2 S/N and four cold-coronavirus spikes on unexposed-donor CD4+ T cells, cells permitting. Repertoires were generated with immunoSEQ multiplex PCR, while TCRdb's copy carries only in-frame clones and drops some. The data hold 20,000 or so clones, with approximately 82% observed a single time. As for this clone: Its specificity is not known.

This receptor was identified in a human donor in good health. The sample taken for sequencing was CD4+ T cells from PBMCs, cultured in vitro.

CDR3 sequence: CATSDPDRGQYF. CDR3 DNA: TGTGCCACCAGTGATCCAGACAGGGGGCAGTACTTC. The gene calls are TRBV24-1 and TRBJ2-5; 9 bases align to TRBD1. CDR1 is KGHDR and CDR2 is SFDVKD in the germline V gene. Germline trimming cut 3 bases from V and 11 bases from J; bases unmatched to any gene: 3. CDR3 length: 12 amino acids.